The T cell receptor (beta chain) under discussion was sequenced for a study of blood T cell repertoires in COVID-19. At the level of the study: In each case, the material was cDNA or gDNA derived from T cells, B-cell-depleted T cells, or PBMCs.

The CDR3 is 14 residues long. The germline V gene encodes CDR1 SGHVS and CDR2 FNYEAQ. The V and J ends lost 4 bases and 1 base, in that order; junction bases with no gene match: 2. This clone has a single count. Sequenced by immunoSEQ multiplex PCR; TCRdb stores in-frame clones only, minus some. The data show 95,000 to 150,000 clones, with about 87% seen just once and 2% to 2.5% held by the top ten. This TCR came from a woman in her 50s with acute or convalescent COVID-19. The V gene is TRBV7-6, the J gene TRBJ1-1; TRBD1 aligns across 8 bases. Sequences were obtained from peripheral blood. This CDR3 is CASSSRGRNTEAFF. Here the CDR3 DNA reads TGTGCCAGCAGCTCCAGGGGGCGGAACACTGAAGCTTTCTTT.